Listed here are 8 T cell receptor beta chains from one sample, sequenced in a study of Graves' ophthalmopathy and Graves' hyperthyroidism. CDR3 regions of TCR beta were amplified from RNA transcripts. Scientists carried out first-round RT-PCR using HTBI primers and then a second-round multiplex PCR. TCRdb reprocessed the multiplex PCR reads via MiXCR and lists one record per CDR3 protein. This table has under 200,000 distinct CDR3 sequences, roughly two fifths appearing once. Sequencing was performed on peripheral blood. The source is a woman in her thirties or forties with Graves' ophthalmopathy.

This sequence joins TRBV20-1 and TRBJ2-7; 7 bases are a match to TRBD1. In germline, CDR1 is DFQATT, CDR2 SNEGSKA (reference sequence). The CDR3 runs 14 residues. V was pared by 3 bases and J by 2 bases, with 7 bases of the junction left unmatched. In DNA form, the CDR3 reads TGCAGTGCTAGGGCCTCTGACAGGGCCTACGAGCAGTACTTC. The encoded protein is CSARASDRAYEQYF.

In this sample, this clonotype turned up many times. The J gene is TRBJ1-1, the V gene TRBV12-3 or TRBV12-4, with D uncertain. V was pared by 5 bases and J by 0 bases, with 16 bases between. CDR3 length equals 16 residues. CDR3: CASSSTAYRMNTEAFF. CDR3 DNA sequence: TGTGCCAGCAGTAGTACGGCATATAGGATGAACACTGAAGCTTTCTTT.

V usage is TRBV28 and J usage is TRBJ2-7, with D possibly matching TRBD2 (5 bases). V was trimmed by 5 bases and J by 0 bases, leaving 14 bases between them. From germline, CDR1 is MDHEN and CDR2 SYDVKM. The CDR3 totals 15 residues. CDR3 nucleotides: TGTGCCAGCAGTCCCGGGGTGGCGTTCTCCTACGAGCAGTACTTC. This codes for CASSPGVAFSYEQYF.

This clonotype occurred many times. V and J are TRBV7-3 and TRBJ1-2, with D possibly being TRBD1 (5 bases). The V end was cut by 1 base, the J end by 6 bases, with 12 bases between. The CDR3 length is 14 residues. The germline CDR1 and CDR2 sequences are SGHTA and FQGTGA. The CDR3 here is CASSLIRGSDGYTF. CDR3 DNA sequence: TGTGCCAGCAGCTTAATAAGGGGTTCCGATGGCTACACCTTC.

The rearrangement joins TRBV19 to TRBJ1-1, with 9 bases lining up with TRBD1. Germline CDR1 is LNHDA and CDR2 is SQIVND (reference sequence). The CDR3 totals 15 residues. V shed 2 bases, J shed 3 bases, and the junction held 4 bases outside the gene matches. The chain's CDR3 is CASSILTGGYTEAFF. CDR3 DNA sequence: TGTGCCAGTAGTATATTGACAGGGGGATACACTGAAGCTTTCTTT.

This clonotype was counted many times. The rearrangement links TRBV7-3 to TRBJ1-1; 7 positions agree with TRBD1. This CDR3 is built from 13 residues. V was pared by 5 bases and J by 4 bases, with 4 bases of the junction left unmatched. Germline V CDR1 and CDR2: SGHTA, FQGTGA. CDR3 loop: CASSPYRGTEAFF. CDR3 bases: TGTGCCAGCAGCCCATACAGGGGCACTGAAGCTTTCTTT.

For the CDR3, the DNA is TGTGCCACCAGTGATGGGACAGTCGGGAATTCACCCCTCCACTTT. Translating gives CATSDGTVGNSPLHF. The chain joins TRBV24-1 to TRBJ1-6; TRBD1 matches at 7 bases. Germline values: CDR1 KGHDR, CDR2 SFDVKD. The CDR3 length is 15 residues. V shed 3 bases and J 7 bases; nucleotides not matched to a gene: 5.

J is TRBJ1-1 and V is TRBV6-2 or TRBV6-3; D not resolved. Germline V gives CDR1 MNHEY, CDR2 SVGEGT. V was pared by 5 bases and J by 6 bases, with 16 bases between. The CDR3 has 14 residues. CDR3 in amino acids: CASSAWAVSAEAFF. The CDR3 DNA follows: TGTGCCAGCAGTGCCTGGGCCGTATCGGCTGAAGCTTTCTTT.